The rows below give T cell receptor beta chains drawn from one sample of a study of neurological immune-mediated disorders. From the 5' RACE reads, TCRdb called clonotypes with MiXCR, one entry per CDR3 protein. The sample carries approximately 30,000 distinct CDR3 sequences, about 7% recorded once. Sequenced input: PBMCs. All receptors derive from a woman in her fifties or sixties in good health. CDR3s include the opening cysteine and the closing phenylalanine or tryptophan.

j_call v_call cdr3_aa
TRBJ2-2 TRBV5-1 CASSGGLDSNTGELFF
TRBJ2-2 TRBV28 CASSPMRQGNTGELFF
TRBJ2-7 TRBV20-1 CSAKTGSVYEQYF
TRBJ2-1 TRBV9 CASSVKAGGPYNEQFF
TRBJ1-2 TRBV7-2 CASSLQGGSGYGYTF
TRBJ2-7 TRBV7-9 CASRSLAGGPDEQYF
TRBJ2-1 TRBV20-1 CSAFGLATKDEQFF
TRBJ2-3 TRBV5-5 CASSLVPGGSTDTQYF
TRBJ1-1 TRBV20-1 CSAPQMGDLMNTEAFF
TRBJ1-1 TRBV4-3 CASSLGGGTEAFF
TRBJ2-7 TRBV5-1 CASSLQGLSYEQYF
TRBJ1-1 TRBV27 CASSDLGLGLGTEAFF
TRBJ2-7 TRBV20-1 CSARGLAASYEQYF
TRBJ2-3 TRBV6-2/TRBV6-3 CASSPQVGGRAATDTQYF
TRBJ1-3 TRBV9 CASSSHAGPSGNTIYF
TRBJ2-7 TRBV28 CASRELGTANYEQYF
TRBJ2-7 TRBV18 CASSQNRDYEQYF
TRBJ2-1 TRBV5-5 CASSPPGKREDEQFF
TRBJ2-5 TRBV5-1 CASRGERETQYF
TRBJ1-1 TRBV7-3 CASSTTGDTEAFF
TRBJ2-1 TRBV20-1 CSARDLLERHNEQFF
TRBJ1-2 TRBV5-1 CASKENYGYTF
TRBJ2-2 TRBV12-3/TRBV12-4 CASTEQPTNTGELFF